The rows below give T cell receptor beta chains drawn from one sample of a study of monozygotic twins with cystic fibrosis. TCRdb's copy holds only in-frame clones and misses some; the assay was immunoSEQ multiplex PCR. Altogether under 30,000 clones are present, 96% being singletons, with the ten largest covering under 3%. Sequenced sample: blood. The receptors were sampled from a girl between 2 and 10 years old with cystic fibrosis. Both conserved end residues are part of each CDR3. Fields, in order: V gene, J gene, CDR3 protein.

v_gene: TRBV19; j_gene: TRBJ2-1; CDR3aa: CASRTGGNEQFF
v_gene: TRBV30; j_gene: TRBJ2-1; CDR3aa: CQGARNNEQFF
v_gene: TRBV5-1; j_gene: TRBJ2-7; CDR3aa: CASSLGGQGPYEQYF
v_gene: TRBV29-1; j_gene: TRBJ2-5; CDR3aa: CSAPAHSYQETQYF
v_gene: TRBV29-1; j_gene: TRBJ1-5; CDR3aa: CSASGQQDQPQHF
v_gene: TRBV9; j_gene: TRBJ2-1; CDR3aa: CASSAFPGLATGEQFF
v_gene: TRBV15; j_gene: TRBJ2-5; CDR3aa: CATSRDTSGRAETQYF
v_gene: TRBV7-9; j_gene: TRBJ2-5; CDR3aa: CASSKTGQPAETQYF
v_gene: TRBV5-1; j_gene: TRBJ2-7; CDR3aa: CASSLDSRYEQYF
v_gene: TRBV5-1; j_gene: TRBJ2-1; CDR3aa: CASSLDYNEQFF
v_gene: TRBV18; j_gene: TRBJ2-7; CDR3aa: CASSPLGGQPSYEQYF
v_gene: TRBV5-6; j_gene: TRBJ1-2; CDR3aa: CASSFKDRVLNGYTF
v_gene: TRBV5-1; j_gene: TRBJ2-7; CDR3aa: CASSGEELGYEQYF
v_gene: TRBV7-9; j_gene: TRBJ2-5; CDR3aa: CASSPGTSGRQNQETQYF
v_gene: TRBV5-8; j_gene: TRBJ2-1; CDR3aa: CASSWVYNEQFF
v_gene: TRBV2; j_gene: TRBJ2-7; CDR3aa: CASSGVEGSWDEQYF
v_gene: TRBV10-2; j_gene: TRBJ2-3; CDR3aa: CASSAGGTDTQYF
v_gene: TRBV10-1; j_gene: TRBJ2-1; CDR3aa: CASSGMGLGDDEQFF
v_gene: TRBV2; j_gene: TRBJ1-5; CDR3aa: CASSGMTASNQPQHF
v_gene: TRBV18; j_gene: TRBJ2-7; CDR3aa: CASSRPGGNSYEQYF
v_gene: TRBV7-9; j_gene: TRBJ2-7; CDR3aa: CASSLQLREIAYEQYF
v_gene: TRBV6-4; j_gene: TRBJ2-1; CDR3aa: CASSDSADPYNEQFF
v_gene: TRBV4-1; j_gene: TRBJ2-7; CDR3aa: CASSQIPRLAGRLYEQYF
v_gene: TRBV15; j_gene: TRBJ2-7; CDR3aa: CATSRELADPYEQYF
v_gene: TRBV28; j_gene: TRBJ1-2; CDR3aa: CASLNRAVFNYGYTF
v_gene: TRBV28; j_gene: TRBJ2-3; CDR3aa: CASRFSGIRDTQYF